This passage covers 17 T cell receptor beta chains from one sample sequenced in a study of shared clonotypes between healthy human individuals. Using immunoSEQ multiplex PCR, the repertoire was profiled, and TCRdb retains in-frame clones only, with some absent. This table has hundreds of thousands of clones, under 95% appearing once. Naive CD8 cells lacked CD45RO and underwent positive selection for CCR7, leaving out terminally differentiated effector memory CD45RA+ cells. Sequencing was carried out using naive CD8+ T cells sorted from blood. The receptors derive from a man under 40 in good health.

J is TRBJ2-7 and V is TRBV6-5; D is unclear. Germline CDR1 MNHEY, CDR2 SVGAGI. V lost 6 bases and J 3 bases, leaving 9 bases between the germline ends. The CDR3 extends over 12 amino acids. CDR3 sequence reads: CASSPDVYEQYF. DNA of the CDR3: TGTGCCAGCAGCCCGGACGTCTACGAGCAGTACTTC.

The chain has TRBV4-1 and TRBJ1-4; D call uncertain. The CDR3 contains 14 residues. Germline loops: CDR1 MGHRA, CDR2 YSYEKL. The germline V and J ends were trimmed by 1 base and 7 bases, with 10 bases remaining between them. CDR3 protein: CASSQGALSEKLFF. In DNA form, the CDR3 reads TGCGCCAGCAGCCAAGGGGCCCTATCTGAAAAACTGTTTTTT.

This sequence joins TRBV7-9 and TRBJ1-2; 8 bases are a match to TRBD1. Germline CDR1 SEHNR, CDR2 FQNEAQ (reference sequence). V gave up 5 bases and J gave up 2 bases; unmatched junction bases: 4. The CDR3 contains 14 residues. For the CDR3, the DNA is TGTGCCAGCAGCGCCTGGGACAGGAACTATGGCTACACCTTC. This sequence encodes CASSAWDRNYGYTF.

The V gene is TRBV9, the J gene TRBJ2-1; D is uncertain. CDR3 size: 14 residues. The germline V and J ends were trimmed by 0 bases and 3 bases, with 7 bases remaining between them. The germline V gene encodes CDR1 SGDLS and CDR2 YYNGEE. CDR3 nucleotides: TGTGCCAGCAGCGTAGATAACGGCTACAATGAGCAGTTCTTC. Its translation: CASSVDNGYNEQFF.

The chain carries TRBV6-1 and TRBJ1-2, with 9 bases lining up with TRBD1. The junction had 3 bases not matched to a gene; V was cut back by 2 bases and J by 2 bases. The length of the CDR3 is 15 residues. CDR1 and CDR2 (germline): MNHNS, SASEGT. In DNA, the CDR3 is TGTGCCAGCAGTGAATCGGGGACAGGGAACTATGGCTACACCTTC. It is translated as CASSESGTGNYGYTF.

The J gene is TRBJ2-3, the V gene TRBV7-9; tentative D call: TRBD1 (5 bases). V lost 2 bases and J 3 bases, leaving 18 bases between the germline ends. The length of the CDR3 is 17 residues. Germline CDR1 SEHNR, CDR2 FQNEAQ (reference sequence). The CDR3 region is CASSLIVSGYETDTQYF. The CDR3 region has the DNA TGTGCCAGCAGCTTAATAGTTTCAGGGTACGAGACAGATACGCAGTATTTT.

J is TRBJ2-3 and V is TRBV2, with no clear D. CDR1 and CDR2 (germline): SNHLY, FYNNEI. This CDR3 region has 14 residues. Between the trimmed V and J ends, which lost 8 bases and 2 bases, there was a span of 14 bases. The CDR3 protein is CASHPGVNTDTQYF. In nucleotides, the CDR3 is TGTGCCAGCCATCCAGGAGTGAACACAGATACGCAGTATTTT.

The rearrangement uses TRBV7-6 and TRBJ2-3, with 10 bases lining up with TRBD2. The trim removed 4 bases at V and 5 bases at J, leaving 3 bases unmatched. Per germline, CDR1 SGHVS and CDR2 FNYEAQ. The CDR3 runs 14 residues. CDR3 protein: CASSSLAGEDTQYF. CDR3 nucleotide sequence: TGTGCCAGCAGCTCCCTAGCGGGAGAAGATACGCAGTATTTT.

V is TRBV27 and J is TRBJ2-7; 8 bases are a match to TRBD2. The CDR3 spans 14 residues. V shed 2 bases and J 5 bases; nucleotides not matched to a gene: 5. Looked up from germline, CDR1 is MNHEY and CDR2 is SMNVEV (reference sequence). CDR3 sequence (DNA): TGTGCCAGCAGTTTAATCTCCGGGGGGGACGAGCAGTACTTC. This sequence encodes CASSLISGGDEQYF.

The chain combines TRBV7-9 with TRBJ1-5; D not resolved. The V end lost 4 bases, the J end lost 0 bases, and 16 bases lay between the germline ends. The germline V gene encodes CDR1 SEHNR and CDR2 FQNEAQ (reference sequence). CDR3 size: 17 residues. The CDR3 spells CASSSGAYSSSNQPQHF. CDR3 DNA: TGTGCCAGCAGCTCCGGAGCGTACTCGTCTAGCAATCAGCCCCAGCATTTT.

This chain joins TRBV27 and TRBJ2-1, with 11 bases lining up with TRBD1. The V segment lost 2 bases and the J segment 8 bases; nucleotides outside the gene matches: 8. This CDR3 has 16 amino acids. CDR1 is MNHEY and CDR2 is SMNVEV in the germline V gene (reference sequence). DNA of the CDR3: TGTGCCAGCAGTTTACTCGGGACAGGGGGTATGGATGAGCAGTTCTTC. It specifies CASSLLGTGGMDEQFF.

V is TRBV4-2 and J is TRBJ2-2; TRBD2 agrees at 12 bases. Germline trimming cut 1 base from V and 0 bases from J; bases unmatched to any gene: 3. Germline V gene sequence: CDR1 LGHNA, CDR2 YNFKEQ. CDR3 size: 18 residues. In DNA, the CDR3 is TGTGCCAGCAGCCAAGGGACTAGCGGGATTGCGAACACCGGGGAGCTGTTTTTT. It is translated as CASSQGTSGIANTGELFF.

V gene TRBV27 combines with J gene TRBJ2-5; D may match TRBD1 or TRBD2 (5 bases each). V was clipped by 6 bases and J by 5 bases, with 16 bases between them. Germline V CDR1 and CDR2: MNHEY, SMNVEV (reference sequence). CDR3 length: 14 amino acids. In nucleotides, the CDR3 is TGTGCCAGCAGCAGAGGGGAATCAGGGGAGACCCAGTACTTC. Protein: CASSRGESGETQYF.

V and J are TRBV6-1 and TRBJ2-3; the D is unclear. V gave up 4 bases and J gave up 6 bases, with 11 bases separating them. The CDR3 runs to 13 residues. Germline CDR1 reads MNHNS; CDR2 reads SASEGT. The CDR3 spells CASSVAPPDTQYF. The CDR3 DNA sequence: TGTGCCAGCAGTGTGGCTCCCCCGGATACGCAGTATTTT.

This clone was found once. CDR3 sequence (DNA): TGTGCCATCAGCTCGACGGGCGGCACATTTTACAATGAGCAGTTCTTC. Protein: CAISSTGGTFYNEQFF. The chain employs TRBV10-3 and TRBJ2-1; unclear D gene. The ends were cut back, 6 bases at V and 4 bases at J, with 19 bases in the middle. This CDR3 comprises 16 residues. Germline V gene sequence: CDR1 ENHRY, CDR2 SYGVKD.

CDR3 bases: TGTGCCACACATCGACTACCCTACAATGAGCAGTTCTTC. It yields the protein CATHRLPYNEQFF. The V call is TRBV27, the J call TRBJ2-1, with D possibly matching TRBD2 (5 bases). Germline V gene data show CDR1 as MNHEY and CDR2 as SMNVEV (reference sequence). V was pared by 10 bases and J by 2 bases, with 12 bases between. This CDR3 spans 13 amino acids.

V and J are TRBV19 and TRBJ2-7, with D possibly TRBD1 on 6 matching bases. Between the trimmed V and J ends, which lost 5 bases and 4 bases, there was a span of 12 bases. The length of the CDR3 is 13 residues. Germline CDR1 LNHDA, CDR2 SQIVND (reference sequence). In nucleotides, the CDR3 is TGTGCCAGTAGTTACAGGGTTGGGTACGAGCAGTACTTC. The encoded protein is CASSYRVGYEQYF. Full variable domain (rest looked up from reference TRBV19 and TRBJ2-7): DGGITQSPKYLFRKEGQNVTLSCEQNLNHDAMYWYRQDPGQGLRLIYYSQIVNDFQKGDIAEGYSVSREKKESFPLTVTSAQKNPTAFYLCASSYRVGYEQYFGPGTRLTVT.